These T cell receptor beta chains were read from a single sample in a study of blood T cell repertoires in COVID-19. Some clones are missing from TCRdb's copy, which holds only in-frame ones; the method was immunoSEQ multiplex PCR. The sample consists of 140,000 or so clones, 84% of them appearing once. Sequencing used PBMCs or T cells enriched from blood (not recorded which). Receptor source: a woman between 18 and 29 years old who had been exposed to COVID-19. Each CDR3 is given with its conserved first and last residue. The D gene is left open where the match is weak. For some rows the clone size is stated as once, few or many, or as a class when expanded; others skip it.

CDR3 protein: CASSLVGLAGGREQFF
CDR3 DNA: TGTGCCAGCAGCTTAGTAGGGCTAGCGGGAGGTAGGGAGCAGTTCTTC
V gene: TRBV11-2
D gene: TRBD2
clone size: .
J gene: TRBJ2-1

CDR3 protein: CASSEPRLADYTGELFF
CDR3 DNA: TGTGCCAGCAGTGAACCCCGCCTAGCGGACTACACCGGGGAGCTGTTTTTT
V gene: TRBV2
D gene: TRBD2
clone size: .
J gene: TRBJ2-2

CDR3 protein: CASSRGGQGLYNEQFF
CDR3 DNA: TGTGCCAGCAGTCGTGGCGGGCAGGGGTTGTACAATGAGCAGTTCTTC
V gene: TRBV6-2/TRBV6-3
D gene: .
clone size: .
J gene: TRBJ2-1

CDR3 protein: CASSFAGADYTF
CDR3 DNA: TGTGCCAGCAGTTTTGCAGGGGCGGACTACACCTTC
V gene: TRBV12-3/TRBV12-4
D gene: .
clone size: .
J gene: TRBJ1-2

CDR3 protein: CASSKNGDRGHFYNEQFF
CDR3 DNA: TGTGCCAGCAGCAAGAATGGGGACAGGGGTCACTTCTACAATGAGCAGTTCTTC
V gene: TRBV21-1
D gene: .
clone size: .
J gene: TRBJ2-1

CDR3 protein: CASSPQGAYGYTF
CDR3 DNA: TGTGCCAGCAGCCCGCAGGGGGCCTATGGCTACACCTTC
V gene: TRBV7-3
D gene: TRBD1
clone size: once
J gene: TRBJ1-2

CDR3 protein: CASSLDGRAGELFF
CDR3 DNA: TGTGCCAGCAGCTTAGACGGGAGGGCCGGGGAGCTGTTTTTT
V gene: TRBV7-2
D gene: TRBD2
clone size: .
J gene: TRBJ2-2

CDR3 protein: CASSLFGGNEQFF
CDR3 DNA: TGTGCCAGCAGCCTCTTTGGCGGGAATGAGCAGTTCTTC
V gene: TRBV3-1/TRBV3-2
D gene: .
clone size: .
J gene: TRBJ2-1

CDR3 protein: CASSPQGAGNTIYF
CDR3 DNA: TGCGCCAGCAGCCCGCAGGGGGCTGGAAACACCATATATTTT
V gene: TRBV5-1
D gene: TRBD1
clone size: .
J gene: TRBJ1-3

CDR3 protein: CASREAGLAVRDTQYF
CDR3 DNA: TGTGCCAGCAGGGAAGCCGGACTAGCGGTCAGGGATACGCAGTATTTT
V gene: TRBV6-1
D gene: TRBD2
clone size: .
J gene: TRBJ2-3

CDR3 protein: CASSLDGRRSYNEQFF
CDR3 DNA: TGTGCCAGCAGCTTGGATGGCAGGCGCTCCTACAATGAGCAGTTCTTC
V gene: TRBV5-5
D gene: .
clone size: few
J gene: TRBJ2-1